This T cell receptor beta chain was sequenced in a study of blood T cells in healthy people across ages (dated by TCRdb to the mid-2010s). The study in broad terms: In model experiments, template switching captured about one uniquely barcoded TCR beta cDNA molecule for every two T cells. The donors were divided into four age groups: young (average around 17 years), middle-aged (roughly 42), aged (under 70) and long-lived (82). Age-related changes in TCR beta repertoire diversity were measured in the study by deep sequencing normalized with unique cDNA molecular identifiers. The study analyzed two additional independent replicas of 1 million unique cDNA reads from the same blood draw for two donors, one aged 18 to 30 and one aged 80 or older. To avoid experimental bias, donors of different ages were randomly spread across the sequencing lanes. Broader findings and caveats from the paper: The percentage of naive T cells measured by flow cytometry correlated strongly with observed TCR beta diversity. Estimates of total diversity from one million sequenced T cells were regarded as lower bounds and underestimates. Compared with the aged group, more naive CD4+ T cells, fewer expanded clones and increased TCR diversity were shown by the long-lived group, suggesting age selection. The CMV infection status of donors was not known, potentially confounding age-related changes in expanded clonotypes. Observed TCR beta diversity per million T cells fell roughly linearly with age, and a significant reduction was already apparent by age roughly 40. Because profiling used bulk unsorted PBMCs, naive and antigen-experienced compartments could not be compared conclusively.

Systemically healthy Caucasian individuals from Russia, about 38 in total and aged about 6 to 100 years, were included as donors. Ten milliliters of peripheral blood were drawn from each donor into EDTA-treated Vacutainer tubes. Ficoll-Paque density-gradient centrifugation was used to isolate PBMCs, with at least 6 million per sample. Total RNA was extracted from PBMCs with Trizol reagent, with at least 5.5 micrograms obtained per sample. For every donor, an aliquot of PBMCs went through flow cytometry to measure the percentages of naive CD45RAhigh/CD27high T cells. This clonotype appeared a few times. Its antigen remains unidentified. The record has no base qualities; no much larger clone is one base away. According to the germline V gene, CDR1 reads SNHLY and CDR2 reads FYNNEI. After removal of 6 bases from V and 0 bases from J, the junction retains 5 bases not matched to a gene. The CDR3 covers 16 residues, taking in both the cysteine and the phenylalanine. The only DNA kept is the CDR3, 48 bases in frame from the first base.

The method behind the library was 5' RACE. Sequenced on an Illumina HiSeq 2500. A second PCR of roughly 6 to 12 cycles was run with a J-beta primer mix and a sample-barcoded 5' primer. Each TCR beta cDNA molecule received a unique molecular identifier from a template-switch 5' adaptor carrying 12 random nucleotides. At least 2.5 million CDR3-containing paired-end reads were obtained from each sample. All of the RNA was converted into first-strand cDNA using the Mint cDNA synthesis kit, with a TRBC-specific oligonucleotide serving as the primer. Following uracil-DNA glycosylase treatment, a first 18-cycle PCR with universal primers M1SS and BC2_uni_R was performed on all cDNA. Turning to the authors' computational methods: Each sample was normalized by randomly selecting 1 million high-quality reads, each carrying a distinct molecular identifier. Instead of being binned into consensus sequences, reads that shared molecular identifiers were thrown out. MiTCR, run with a Q25 quality threshold and the strictest error-elimination algorithm, handled CDR3 identification, clonotype clustering and error correction. A nonparametric unseen species model with Euler transformation was used to estimate lower-bound total TCR beta diversity. The public reads were run again by TCRdb, first through fastp at Q25 and then through MiXCR, and only productive beta chains were kept. Each CDR3 protein gets just one entry, which takes the most common genes and DNA from the rows behind it. The V and J calls follow TCRdb's processing rather than the paper's. A total of roughly 640,000 distinct CDR3 sequences appear in this sample, under 30% of them only once. The ten most abundant clones make up about 15% of the sample.

Sequenced input: blood. This sequence originates from a woman of 80 years or more in good health. This chain is built from TRBV2 and TRBJ2-5; 12 nucleotides in the junction match TRBD2. The sequenced DNA: TGTGCCAGCAGGAACCGACTAGCGGGGGACCAAGAGACCCAGTACTTC. Translation gives CASRNRLAGDQETQYF.